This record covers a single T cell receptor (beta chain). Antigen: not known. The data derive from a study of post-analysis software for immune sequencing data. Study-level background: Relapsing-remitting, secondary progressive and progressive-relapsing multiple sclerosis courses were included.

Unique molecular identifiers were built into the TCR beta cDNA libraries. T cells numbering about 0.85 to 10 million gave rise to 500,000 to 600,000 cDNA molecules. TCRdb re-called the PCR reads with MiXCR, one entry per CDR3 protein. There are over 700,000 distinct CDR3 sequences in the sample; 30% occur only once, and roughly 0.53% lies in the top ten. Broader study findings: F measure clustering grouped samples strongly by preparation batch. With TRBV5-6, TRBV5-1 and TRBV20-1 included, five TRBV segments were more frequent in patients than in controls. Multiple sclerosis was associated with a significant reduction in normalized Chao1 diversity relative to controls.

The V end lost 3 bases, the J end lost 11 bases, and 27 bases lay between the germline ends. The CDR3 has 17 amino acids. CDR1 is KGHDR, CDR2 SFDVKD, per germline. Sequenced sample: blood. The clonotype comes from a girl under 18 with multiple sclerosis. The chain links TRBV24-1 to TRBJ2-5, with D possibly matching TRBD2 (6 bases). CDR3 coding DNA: TGTGCCACCAGTGATCACGCGGGAACAGCAGCCTACAATGAGCAGTACTTC. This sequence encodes CATSDHAGTAAYNEQYF.